This T cell receptor (beta chain) appears in the sequencing data of a study of shared clonotypes between healthy human individuals. There were no recent acute infections or vaccinations among the donors, who were healthy HIV-negative adults. CDR1 and CDR2 (germline): SGHRS, YFSETQ. J lost 3 bases, V lost 8 bases, and 9 bases had no gene match. The CDR3 totals 14 residues. Each PCR replicate from the sorted subsets contained 200 to 250 ng DNA, which is around 30,000 T cell genomes. The table came from immunoSEQ multiplex PCR; TCRdb's copy has only in-frame clones and leaves some out. The sample lists approximately 2.5 million clones, 93% occurring once. As for this clone: Its antigen remains unknown.

Broader study findings: Of the naive CD4 clonotypes, about 5% were shared across a few donors. Generation of non-shared clonotypes was less probable than generation of clonotypes shared by all four donors.

This receptor was taken from a man aged 18-30 years in good health. Some clones in this sample may be carry-over from other donors' samples. The chain couples TRBV5-1 to TRBJ1-1; 8 bases line up with TRBD1. Sequenced input: naive CD4+ T cells from PBMCs. Subset given: CD45RA+ positively selected. CDR3 in DNA: TGCGCCAGTAACCAGGGGGCTGGGGACACTGAAGCTTTCTTT. This encodes CASNQGAGDTEAFF.